This T cell receptor beta chain was sequenced in a study of human T cells and chemical hapten exposure. This clonotype occurred many times. The target antigen is unknown. Indicated time point: pre-sensitization, week 0. Regarding treatment: therapeutic diphenylcyclopropenone sensitization with weekly scalp DPC. Trimming removed 5 bases from V and 5 bases from J; junction bases left unmatched: 8. This CDR3 has 15 amino acids. Study-wide results and caveats: Relative to controls, expanded TCRs formed significantly more large CDR3 similarity clusters.

MiXCR, run by TCRdb on the RACE reads, gives a single entry per CDR3 protein. The table lists roughly 260,000 distinct CDR3 sequences, about 8.6% of them singletons. The sample consisted of whole blood, taken in connection with sensitization to the hapten diphenylcyclopropenone (DPC). J is TRBJ2-2 and V is TRBV12-3 or TRBV12-4, with TRBD1 identical over 7 bases. The TCR sequence derives from a woman in her forties with alopecia areata. Some clones in this sample may be carry-over from other donors' samples. The CDR3 bases are TGTGCCAGCAGTCCGGGGACAGCCACAACCGGGGAGCTGTTTTTT. This sequence encodes CASSPGTATTGELFF.